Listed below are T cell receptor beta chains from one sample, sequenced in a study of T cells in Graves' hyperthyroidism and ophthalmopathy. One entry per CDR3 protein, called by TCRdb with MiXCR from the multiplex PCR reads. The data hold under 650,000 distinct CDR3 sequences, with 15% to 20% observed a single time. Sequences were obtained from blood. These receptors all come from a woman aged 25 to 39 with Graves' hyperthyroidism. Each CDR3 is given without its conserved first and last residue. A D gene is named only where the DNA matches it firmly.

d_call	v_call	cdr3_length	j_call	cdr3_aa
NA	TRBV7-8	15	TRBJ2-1	ASSFTIAAPWFNEQF
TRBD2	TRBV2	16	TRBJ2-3	ASSQGPPQRGPPDTQY
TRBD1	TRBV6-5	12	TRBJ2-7	ASSYGQDTYEQY
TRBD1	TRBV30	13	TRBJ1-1	AWETGGYGNTEAF
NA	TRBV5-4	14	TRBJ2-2	ASSSRLNGNTGELF
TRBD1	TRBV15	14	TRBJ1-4	ATSSHPGGINEKLF
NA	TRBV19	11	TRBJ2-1	ASSINRANEQF
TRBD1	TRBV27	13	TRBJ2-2	ASSARQGFTGELF
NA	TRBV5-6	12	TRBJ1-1	ASSLGRMRPEAF
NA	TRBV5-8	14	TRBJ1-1	ASSGYGNDMNTEAF
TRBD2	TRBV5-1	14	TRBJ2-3	ASSFGLATSTDTQY
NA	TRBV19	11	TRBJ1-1	ASSPGSDTEAF
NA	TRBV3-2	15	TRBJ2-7	ASSQVLGLPWNYEQY
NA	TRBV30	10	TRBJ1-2	AWNRGIYGYT
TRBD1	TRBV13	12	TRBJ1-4	ASSRDRAGEKLF
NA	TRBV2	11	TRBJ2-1	ASSGPLGNEQF
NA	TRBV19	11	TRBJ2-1	ASSIGVHNEQF
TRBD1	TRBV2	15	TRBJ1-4	ASSEVGEQGADEKLF
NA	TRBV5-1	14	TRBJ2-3	ASGSSSVTSTDTQY
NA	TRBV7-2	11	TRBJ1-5	ASSLRVEQPQH
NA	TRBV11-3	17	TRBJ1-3	ASTVTRDRIKAGGNTIY
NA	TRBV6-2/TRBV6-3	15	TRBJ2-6	ASSYGQGPSGANVLT
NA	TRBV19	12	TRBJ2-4	ASSSQAWQGFEY
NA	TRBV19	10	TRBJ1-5	ASSIDLKPQH
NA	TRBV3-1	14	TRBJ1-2	ASSQDLGLTVYGYT
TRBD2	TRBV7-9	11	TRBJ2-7	ASRPSGRYEQY
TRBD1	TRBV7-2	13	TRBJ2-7	ASTGDRSPTYEQY
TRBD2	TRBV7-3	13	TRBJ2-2	ASRTTSGIDGELF
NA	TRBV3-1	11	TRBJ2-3	ASSRLTSDTQY
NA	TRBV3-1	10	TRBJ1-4	ASSQEGKKLF
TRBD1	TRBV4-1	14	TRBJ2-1	ASSQDLRTGFNEQF
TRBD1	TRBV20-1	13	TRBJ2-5	SATGWTGAEETQY
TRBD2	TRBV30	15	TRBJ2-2	AWSVDLRLASTGELF
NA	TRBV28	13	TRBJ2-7	SSRPYSGGAYEQY
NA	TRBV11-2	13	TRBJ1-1	ASSLGGPWRTEAF
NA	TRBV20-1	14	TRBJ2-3	SARAGRQISTDTQY
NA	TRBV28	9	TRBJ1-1	ASSLIGGAF
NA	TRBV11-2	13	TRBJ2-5	ASSLDRAGMETQY
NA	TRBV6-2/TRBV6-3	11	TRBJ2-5	ASNTGGGVTQY
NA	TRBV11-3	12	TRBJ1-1	ASSLRGGHTEAF
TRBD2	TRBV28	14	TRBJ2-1	ASSSLAGDPNNEQF
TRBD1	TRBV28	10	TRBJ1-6	AESGGGSPLH
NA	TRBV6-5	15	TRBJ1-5	ASSYLSGYSSNQPQH
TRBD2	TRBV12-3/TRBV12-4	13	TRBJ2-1	ASSNGLAAYNEQF
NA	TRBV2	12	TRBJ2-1	ASSQPLRNNEQF
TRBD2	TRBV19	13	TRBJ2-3	ASTPVLAGEDTQY
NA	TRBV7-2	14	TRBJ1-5	ASSLDGGVLISGQH